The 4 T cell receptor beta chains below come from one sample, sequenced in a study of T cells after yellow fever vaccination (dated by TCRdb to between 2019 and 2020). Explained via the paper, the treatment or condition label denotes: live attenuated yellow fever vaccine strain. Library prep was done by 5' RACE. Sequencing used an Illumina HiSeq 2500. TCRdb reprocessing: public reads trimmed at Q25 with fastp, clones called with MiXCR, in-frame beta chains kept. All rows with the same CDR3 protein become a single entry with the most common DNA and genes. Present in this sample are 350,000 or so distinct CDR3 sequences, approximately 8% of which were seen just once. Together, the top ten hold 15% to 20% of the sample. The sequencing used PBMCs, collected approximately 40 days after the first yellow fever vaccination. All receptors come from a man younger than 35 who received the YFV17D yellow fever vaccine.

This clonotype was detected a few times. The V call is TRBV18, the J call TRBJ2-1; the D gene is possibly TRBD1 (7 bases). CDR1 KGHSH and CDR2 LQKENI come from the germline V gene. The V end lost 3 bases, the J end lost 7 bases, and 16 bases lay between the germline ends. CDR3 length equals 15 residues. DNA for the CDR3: TGTGCCAGCTCACCCACCAGGGGGGTATGGAATGAGCAGTTCTTC. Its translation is CASSPTRGVWNEQFF.

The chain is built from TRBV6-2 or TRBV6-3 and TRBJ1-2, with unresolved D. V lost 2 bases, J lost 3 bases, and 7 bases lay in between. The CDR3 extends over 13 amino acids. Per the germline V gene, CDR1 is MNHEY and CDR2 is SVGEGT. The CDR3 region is CASSYPEYYGYTF. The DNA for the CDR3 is TGTGCCAGCAGTTACCCGGAATACTATGGCTACACCTTC.

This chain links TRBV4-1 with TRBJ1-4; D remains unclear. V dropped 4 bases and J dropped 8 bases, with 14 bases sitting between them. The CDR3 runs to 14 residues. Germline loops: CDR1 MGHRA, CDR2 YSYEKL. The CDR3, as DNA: TGCGCCAGCAGCCTTCGGGCTTATGGGGAAAAACTGTTTTTT. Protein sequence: CASSLRAYGEKLFF.

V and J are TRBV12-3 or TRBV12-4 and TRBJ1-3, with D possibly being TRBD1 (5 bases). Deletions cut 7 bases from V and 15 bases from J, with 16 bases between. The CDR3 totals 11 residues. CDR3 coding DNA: TGTGCCAGCACCACGGACACCGTAGGATATTTT. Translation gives CASTTDTVGYF.